This T cell receptor beta chain was sequenced for a study of CD8 T cells in Susac syndrome (dated by TCRdb to the late 2010s). Concerning the study at large: The study used repertoire sequencing to test whether antigen drove CD8+ T cell activation and differentiation in Susac syndrome.

RNA was extracted using the RNeasy kit, and roughly 0.5 to 1 ug of the RNA was reverse transcribed with random hexamers. TCR beta CDR3 regions were amplified with the immunoSEQ multiplex PCR assay covering 54 Vbeta and 13 Jbeta segments. PCR amplification bias was corrected by using a synthetic template baseline for primer optimization and computational correction. The paper's processing steps were these. Reads were annotated to V, D and J genes according to IMGT and were analyzed with immunoSEQ Analyzer, with only productive sequences retained. To calculate clonality, Shannon entropy was normalized by log2 of the number of productive unique sequences and then subtracted from one. For each patient and control, public and private clones were evaluated among the 100 most prevalent clones. A clone was defined as Susac-specific if it was absent from the healthy and MS cohorts, from some 1,100 published viral clones and from other ImmuneACCESS disease sequences. TCRdb applied fastp at Q25 and MiXCR to the public reads, then kept only in-frame beta chains. Records with the same CDR3 protein are collapsed into one entry carrying the most frequent genes and DNA. The V and J calls were determined by TCRdb, not by the authors. For this sample there are about 140,000 distinct CDR3 sequences; approximately 95% appear just once. About 0.11% of the sample is in the top ten clones.

Details on this clonotype: Its antigen remains unidentified. The conserved phenylalanine or tryptophan normally closing the CDR3 is absent here, so this likely arose from a read error. The limits of the CDR3 on the DNA are not certain, so only TCRdb's listed CDR3 is given.

High-throughput TCR beta sequencing profiled peripheral blood CD8+ and CD4+ T cells from healthy donors, Susac syndrome patients and multiple sclerosis patients. The multiple sclerosis controls were treatment-naive patients whose relapsing-remitting disease, either stable or active, fulfilled the revised McDonald criteria. CD8+ TEMRA cells were enriched by FACS, while bulk CD8+ and CD4+ T cells were purified by magnetic negative isolation. Blood was collected in EDTA tubes and processed within 24 hours, with PBMCs isolated through density gradient centrifugation. PBMCs destined for TCR sequencing were cryopreserved in liquid nitrogen and later thawed in a 37 °C water bath. The sorted or isolated CD4+, CD8+ and CD8+ TEMRA cells reached a purity of at least 90%. General study outcomes and caveats: The number of individuals in the TCR sequencing and HLA analysis was recognized as being relatively small.

What was sequenced was CD4+ T cells from PBMCs. The source is a human donor with multiple sclerosis.

Here the CDR3 is given as CSARDLDGL. Recombination connected TRBV20-1 to TRBJ2-1. The length of the CDR3 is 9 amino acids, counting both ends. CDR1 and CDR2 are read off the germline V gene (reference sequence) as DFQATT and SNEGSKA.